Following are 14 T cell receptor beta chains from one sample sequenced in a study of cytomegalovirus exposure and HLA in healthy donors. The primer mix had 60 Vbeta and 13 Jbeta primers. TCRdb's table, derived via immunoSEQ multiplex PCR, lists solely in-frame clones and lacks some. The profile shows 200,000 to 300,000 clones, about 85% of them singletons. Input material: PBMCs. These receptors were obtained from a girl aged 2 to 9 in good health and CMV-seronegative.

This clone has more than one count but fewer than ten. V and J are TRBV7-6 and TRBJ2-2, with D perhaps matching TRBD2 (6 bases). The V end lost 0 bases, the J end lost 5 bases, and 7 bases lay between the germline ends. CDR3 length equals 14 residues. Germline V gene lookup returns CDR1 SGHVS and CDR2 FNYEAQ. The CDR3 is CASSLARGTGELFF. CDR3 nucleotides: TGTGCCAGCAGCTTAGCTCGGGGGACCGGGGAGCTGTTTTTT.

Turning to this clone: Within the sample, other DNA sequences also encode this same CDR3. This sequence joins TRBV5-1 and TRBJ2-1; TRBD2 matches at 7 bases. The CDR3 runs to 15 residues. Germline lookup yields CDR1 SGHRS and CDR2 YFSETQ. V was clipped by 0 bases and J by 3 bases; unmatched bases: 3. The DNA of the CDR3 is TGCGCCAGCAGCTTGGGGCTAGCGGACTACAATGAGCAGTTCTTC. Protein sequence: CASSLGLADYNEQFF.

The genes are TRBV14 and TRBJ2-5; D remains unclear. V dropped 4 bases and J dropped 2 bases, with 5 bases sitting between them. CDR1 is SGHDN, CDR2 FVKESK, per germline. The CDR3 is made up of 12 amino acids. This CDR3 reads CASSPRQETQYF. The CDR3 bases are TGTGCCAGCAGCCCGAGACAAGAGACCCAGTACTTC. The full variable domain, its missing parts supplied by reference TRBV14 and TRBJ2-5, is EAGVTQFPSHSVIEKGQTVTLRCDPISGHDNLYWYRRVMGKEIKFLLHFVKESKQDESGMPNNRFLAERTGGTYSTLKVQPAELEDSGVYFCASSPRQETQYFGPGTRLLVL.

This clone was seen only once. This chain links TRBV6-6 with TRBJ2-5, with D hard to call. CDR1 is MNHNY, CDR2 SVGAGI, per germline (reference sequence). Trimming took off 2 bases at V and 5 bases at J, with 6 bases between the two ends. The length of the CDR3 is 12 residues. CDR3 protein: CASSYDIETQYF. The CDR3 DNA reads TGTGCCAGCAGTTACGACATTGAGACCCAGTACTTC.

This chain joins TRBV5-6 and TRBJ1-2, with 7 bases aligning to TRBD1. The CDR3 extends over 14 amino acids. The V segment lost 0 bases and the J segment 4 bases; nucleotides outside the gene matches: 3. Germline V CDR1 and CDR2: SGHDT, YYEEEE. CDR3 amino acids: CASSLDRGFYGYTF. The CDR3 DNA follows: TGTGCCAGCAGCTTGGACAGGGGTTTCTATGGCTACACCTTC.

The CDR3 sequence: CASSVVPGRGTEAFF. Here the CDR3 DNA reads TGTGCCAGCAGCGTAGTCCCGGGAAGGGGGACTGAAGCTTTCTTT. The chain links TRBV9 to TRBJ1-1; D possibly corresponds to TRBD1 (6 bases). The CDR3 consists of 15 residues. The V and J ends lost 0 bases and 5 bases respectively, with 14 bases between them. Germline V gene data show CDR1 as SGDLS and CDR2 as YYNGEE.

This clone is a singleton in its sample. The chain couples TRBV10-3 to TRBJ1-5; maybe TRBD1 (6 bases). Germline V gives CDR1 ENHRY, CDR2 SYGVKD. With 0 bases removed from V and 5 bases from J, the gap between germline ends came to 11 bases. The CDR3 is 15 residues long. The DNA of the CDR3 is TGTGCCATCAGTGAGTCGGACAGCGTTGATCAGCCCCAGCATTTT. Residues: CAISESDSVDQPQHF.

V is TRBV7-9 and J is TRBJ2-7; D remains unclear. The CDR3 has 16 residues. V shed 2 bases and J shed 2 bases, with 16 bases lying between them. Germline loops: CDR1 SEHNR, CDR2 FQNEAQ (reference sequence). In DNA, the CDR3 is TGTGCCAGCAGCTTAACCCGGTCTTCCTTCCCCTACGAGCAGTACTTC. Encoded protein: CASSLTRSSFPYEQYF.

This chain links TRBV11-2 with TRBJ2-7, with D uncertain. The CDR3 sequence is 11 residues long. Germline V gives CDR1 SGHAT, CDR2 FQNNGV. Trimming removed 3 bases at V and 2 bases at J, with 2 bases between. The CDR3 DNA reads as TGTGCCAGCAGCTTCACCTACGAGCAGTACTTC. Translation gives CASSFTYEQYF.

J is TRBJ1-6 and V is TRBV30; D gene uncertain. Germline V lookup: CDR1 GTSNPN, CDR2 SVGIG (reference sequence). This CDR3 spans 11 amino acids. V was cut by 0 bases and J by 15 bases, with 9 bases left in between. CDR3 region: CAWSVRGNLHF. CDR3 sequence (DNA): TGTGCCTGGAGTGTACGGGGTAACCTCCACTTT.

The V call is TRBV29-1, the J call TRBJ2-5; unclear D gene. V lost 5 bases, J lost 1 base, and 8 bases lay in between. From germline, CDR1 is SQVTM and CDR2 ANQGSEA. The CDR3 length is 12 residues. The CDR3 sequence: CSVQDFQETQYF. DNA for the CDR3: TGCAGCGTTCAGGATTTCCAAGAGACCCAGTACTTC. The whole variable domain, remainder taken from reference TRBV29-1 and TRBJ2-5, is SAVISQKPSRDICQRGTSLTIQCQVDSQVTMMFWYRQQPGQSLTLIATANQGSEATYESGFVIDKFPISRPNLTFSTLTVSNMSPEDSSIYLCSVQDFQETQYFGPGTRLLVL.

V and J are TRBV6-5 and TRBJ1-5, with a weak D call TRBD1 (5 bases). Germline-derived CDR1 and CDR2 are MNHEY and SVGAGI. The V end lost 4 bases, the J end lost 4 bases, and 11 bases lay between the germline ends. The CDR3 extends over 14 amino acids. CDR3 sequence (DNA): TGTGCCAGCAGTTCTCCGGGGGGGAATCAGCCCCAGCATTTT. It codes for CASSSPGGNQPQHF.

The V gene is TRBV18, the J gene TRBJ2-7, with D maybe TRBD1 (6 bases). The CDR3 runs to 13 residues. CDR1 and CDR2 (germline): KGHSH, LQKENI. V lost 1 base and J lost 6, with 10 bases in between. The CDR3, as DNA: TGTGCCAGCTCACCACTCAGGGGAAGCGAGCAGTACTTC. Translation gives CASSPLRGSEQYF.

In this sample, this clone turned up once. The gene calls are TRBV13 and TRBJ2-2; the match to TRBD2 covers 7 bases. Trimming cost V 2 bases and J 4 bases; bases outside gene matches: 1. The length of the CDR3 is 14 residues. Germline V lookup: CDR1 PRHDT, CDR2 FYEKMQ (reference sequence). This chain's CDR3 is CASSLRGSTGELFF. DNA for the CDR3: TGTGCCAGCAGCTTACGCGGGAGCACCGGGGAGCTGTTTTTT.